These T cell receptor beta chains were read from a single sample in a study of blood T cells in healthy people across ages. TCRdb processed the 5' RACE reads anew with MiXCR; each CDR3 protein has one entry. The sample shows over 1.5 million distinct CDR3 sequences, about 50% of them seen only once. Material for sequencing was blood. The source is a woman aged 40 to 49 in good health. Each CDR3 is given without its conserved first and last residue.

V gene	J gene	CDR3 protein
TRBV6-2/TRBV6-3	TRBJ2-1	ASTSGGSRYNEQF
TRBV15	TRBJ2-7	ATSRESGGSYEQY
TRBV12-3/TRBV12-4	TRBJ1-6	ASTQGGHTSPLH
TRBV12-3/TRBV12-4	TRBJ1-5	ASSLYQGSNQPQH
TRBV6-5	TRBJ1-1	ASSYSAGLSYTEAF
TRBV5-1	TRBJ2-3	ASSLDGDRTGTDTQY
TRBV4-3	TRBJ2-3	ASSQDVISTDTQY
TRBV7-9	NA	ASSSDAVPCEQY
TRBV12-3/TRBV12-4	TRBJ1-1	ASSLGGGQGKAF
TRBV7-9	TRBJ2-1	ASSGVRGRSEQS
TRBV12-3/TRBV12-4	TRBJ2-1	ASSSGLNEQF
TRBV20-1	TRBJ1-2	SAPPGRGGDYT
TRBV7-2	TRBJ1-6	ASSLRFQGGAGSPLH
TRBV5-1	TRBJ2-5	ASSFPRGQGQETQY
TRBV7-9	TRBJ2-7	ASSRLRGDEQY
TRBV4-2	TRBJ2-6	ASSLTGDLSGANVLT
TRBV5-1	TRBJ2-7	ASSLTGGFGEQY
TRBV2	TRBJ2-7	ASPKPIEGQGSYEQY
TRBV18	TRBJ1-1	ASSPGGTGTEAF
TRBV29-1	TRBJ1-2	SVPTGVGAYGYT
TRBV20-1	TRBJ1-1	SAEGGTNTEAF
TRBV5-1	TRBJ1-2	ASSFQVDYGYT
TRBV12-3/TRBV12-4	TRBJ2-1	ASTDDTSSYNEQF
TRBV29-1	TRBJ1-2	SVATGGARGDYGYT
TRBV29-1	TRBJ2-2	SVENSQYTGERF
TRBV4-2	TRBJ2-7	ASSHDSSGQGTYEQY
TRBV20-1	TRBJ2-7	SAKWGGSSGNYEQY
TRBV11-2	TRBJ2-5	AIRGGEWETQY
TRBV6-5	TRBJ2-3	ASSYLKGRGSTDTQY
TRBV24-1	TRBJ2-1	ATSEGSDEQF
TRBV5-1	TRBJ2-1	ASSFSLSSSVGF
TRBV12-3/TRBV12-4	TRBJ1-6	ASSFLSRSNSPLH
TRBV10-3	TRBJ2-1	AISGKEGGDSDEQF
TRBV10-2	TRBJ1-2	ASSEVRIPSGYGYT
TRBV4-1	TRBJ2-5	ASSQDDQRETQY